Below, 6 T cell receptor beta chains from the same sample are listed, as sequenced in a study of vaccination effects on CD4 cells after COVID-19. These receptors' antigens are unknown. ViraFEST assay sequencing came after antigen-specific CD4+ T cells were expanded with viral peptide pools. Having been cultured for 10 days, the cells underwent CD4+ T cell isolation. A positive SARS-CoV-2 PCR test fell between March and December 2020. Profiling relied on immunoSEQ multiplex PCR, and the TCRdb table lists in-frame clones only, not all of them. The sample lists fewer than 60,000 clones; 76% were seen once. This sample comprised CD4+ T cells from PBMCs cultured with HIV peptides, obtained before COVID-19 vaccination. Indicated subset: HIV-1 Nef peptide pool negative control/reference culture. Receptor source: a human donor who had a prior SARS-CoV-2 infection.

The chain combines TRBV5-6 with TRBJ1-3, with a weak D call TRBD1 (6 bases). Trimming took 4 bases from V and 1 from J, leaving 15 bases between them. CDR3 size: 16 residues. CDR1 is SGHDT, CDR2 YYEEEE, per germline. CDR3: CASSPIAGASGNTIYF. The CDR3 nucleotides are TGTGCCAGCAGCCCTATTGCGGGGGCATCTGGAAACACCATATATTTT.

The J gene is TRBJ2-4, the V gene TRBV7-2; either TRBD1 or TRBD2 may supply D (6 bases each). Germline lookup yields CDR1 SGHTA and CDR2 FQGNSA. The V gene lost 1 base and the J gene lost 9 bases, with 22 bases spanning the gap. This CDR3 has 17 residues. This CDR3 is CASSLGWEARGLAIQYF. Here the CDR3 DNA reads TGTGCCAGCAGCTTAGGATGGGAGGCTAGGGGGTTGGCCATTCAGTACTTC.

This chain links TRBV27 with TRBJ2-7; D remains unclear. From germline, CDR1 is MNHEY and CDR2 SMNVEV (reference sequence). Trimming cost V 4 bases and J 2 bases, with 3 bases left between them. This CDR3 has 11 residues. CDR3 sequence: CASSSPYEQYF. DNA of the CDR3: TGTGCCAGCAGTTCACCCTACGAGCAGTACTTC.

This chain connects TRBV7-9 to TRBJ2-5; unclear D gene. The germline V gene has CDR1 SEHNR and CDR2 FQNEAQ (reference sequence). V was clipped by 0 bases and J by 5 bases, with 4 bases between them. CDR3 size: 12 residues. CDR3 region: CASSLAEETQYF. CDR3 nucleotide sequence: TGTGCCAGCAGCTTAGCCGAGGAGACCCAGTACTTC.

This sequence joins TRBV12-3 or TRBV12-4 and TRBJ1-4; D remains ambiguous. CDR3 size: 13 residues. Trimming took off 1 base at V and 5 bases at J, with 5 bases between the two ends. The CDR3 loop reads CASSLGYNEKLFF. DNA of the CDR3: TGTGCCAGCAGTTTAGGATACAATGAAAAACTGTTTTTT.

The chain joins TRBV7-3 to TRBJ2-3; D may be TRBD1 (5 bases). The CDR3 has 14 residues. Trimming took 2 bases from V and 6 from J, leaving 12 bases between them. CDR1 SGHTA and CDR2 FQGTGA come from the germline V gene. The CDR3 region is CASSLGSRVDTQYF. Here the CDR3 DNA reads TGTGCCAGCAGCTTAGGATCCAGGGTTGATACGCAGTATTTT.